Listed below are T cell receptor beta chains from one sample, sequenced in a study of blood T cell repertoires in COVID-19. Sequencing used immunoSEQ multiplex PCR; TCRdb keeps in-frame clones, though not all of them. This sample yields a few hundred thousand clones, of which 80% to 90% are seen a single time; 1.5% to 2% belongs to the top ten. Sequences were obtained from PBMCs or T cells enriched from blood (not recorded which). These receptors originate from a woman between 50 and 59 years old who had recovered from COVID-19. Each CDR3 is given with its conserved first and last residue. The D gene is left open where the match is weak. Size tells how often a clone was seen (once, few, many) or the class of an expanded clone, and some rows leave it out.

cdr3_nt	cdr3_aa	d_call	v_call	j_call	clone_size
TGTGCCAGCAGCTTAGGCATATGGCTCAGCACTGAAGCTTTCTTT	CASSLGIWLSTEAFF	-	TRBV11-2	TRBJ1-1	few
TGTGCCAGCAGCCAACTTCTCTCGACAGGGTCCTACAATGAGCAGTTCTTC	CASSQLLSTGSYNEQFF	TRBD1	TRBV3-1/TRBV3-2	TRBJ2-1	-
TGTGCCAGCAGCCAGGGACAGGGTAGGGGGAACACTGAAGCTTTCTTT	CASSQGQGRGNTEAFF	TRBD1	TRBV5-8	TRBJ1-1	once
TGTGCCAGCAGTCCCCAGGGTTCGAAATACAATGAGCAGTTCTTC	CASSPQGSKYNEQFF	-	TRBV28	TRBJ2-1	-
TGTGCCTCGGGTGGAAGCACAGATACGCAGTATTTT	CASGGSTDTQYF	-	TRBV24-1	TRBJ2-3	-
TGTGCCAGCAACGACCCCGCCCGGGACAGGTCCTACGAGCAGTACTTC	CASNDPARDRSYEQYF	TRBD1	TRBV28	TRBJ2-7	-
TGTGCCAGCAGCTTCCCTCAGACGGGGGGTCGGCAGTACTTC	CASSFPQTGGRQYF	TRBD2	TRBV7-2	TRBJ2-7	-
TGTGCCAGCAGCGTAGGGCCTGGCGGAGCGAACACCGGGGAGCTGTTTTTT	CASSVGPGGANTGELFF	-	TRBV9	TRBJ2-2	-
TGTGCCAGCAGTTTAGGGACAGGATACAATCAGCCCCAGCATTTT	CASSLGTGYNQPQHF	TRBD1	TRBV28	TRBJ1-5	-
TGTGCCAGCAGCACAGACAGGGGGGATACGCAGTATTTT	CASSTDRGDTQYF	TRBD1	TRBV11-2	TRBJ2-3	-
TGTGCCTGGTACCGGGGGAGGCTTTCCATGAACACTGAAGCTTTCTTT	CAWYRGRLSMNTEAFF	-	TRBV30	TRBJ1-1	-
TGCAGTCTGACTAGCGGCACAGATACGCAGTATTTT	CSLTSGTDTQYF	TRBD2	TRBV29-1	TRBJ2-3	-
TGTGCCAGCTCACCACTCTACTCCCAATTAAGTTCTGGGGCCAACGTCCTGACTTTC	CASSPLYSQLSSGANVLTF	-	TRBV18	TRBJ2-6	-
TGTGCCAGCAGTCGATCACCGGGACAGGGCAATCAGCCCCAGCATTTT	CASSRSPGQGNQPQHF	TRBD1	TRBV6-6	TRBJ1-5	once
TGTGCCAGCAGCGGTCACATGGGCAGAAGCACCGGGGAGCTGTTTTTT	CASSGHMGRSTGELFF	-	TRBV28	TRBJ2-2	-